The 15 T cell receptor beta chains below were found in one sample sequenced in a study of blood T cell repertoires in COVID-19. Assay used: immunoSEQ multiplex PCR; TCRdb lists only in-frame clones, some missing. Seen here are under 350,000 clones, approximately 90% observed once, and the top ten hold about 4.2%. The specimen sequenced was PBMCs or T cells enriched from blood (not recorded which). The receptors were gathered from a man aged 30-40 years who had recovered from COVID-19.

The chain links TRBV7-6 to TRBJ2-7, with D unclear. V was pared by 1 base and J by 6 bases, with 16 bases between. The CDR3 runs to 15 residues. Germline-derived CDR1 and CDR2 are SGHVS and FNYEAQ. CDR3 region: CASSLVGRVPSEQYF. The CDR3 bases are TGTGCCAGCAGCTTAGTAGGCCGGGTTCCATCCGAGCAGTACTTC.

The chain uses TRBV2 and TRBJ2-1; 10 bases are shared with TRBD1. The germline V gene encodes CDR1 SNHLY and CDR2 FYNNEI. This CDR3 region has 15 residues. J lost 2 bases, V lost 4 bases, and 2 bases had no gene match. The CDR3 sequence: CASSATGGAYNEQFF. CDR3 DNA sequence: TGTGCCAGCAGTGCGACAGGGGGCGCCTACAATGAGCAGTTCTTC.

V is TRBV27 and J is TRBJ1-2; D is uncertain. CDR3 length: 14 residues. The V end lost 4 bases, the J end lost 4 bases, and 13 bases lay between the germline ends. In germline, CDR1 is MNHEY, CDR2 SMNVEV (reference sequence). CDR3 region: CASSSFGGGYGYTF. The CDR3, as DNA: TGTGCCAGCAGTTCCTTTGGAGGCGGCTATGGCTACACCTTC.

The V call is TRBV28, the J call TRBJ2-7; TRBD1 matches 12 bases. The CDR3 is made up of 15 amino acids. The V and J ends lost 4 bases and 6 bases, in that order; junction bases with no gene match: 7. Looked up from germline, CDR1 is MDHEN and CDR2 is SYDVKM. CDR3 residues: CASSSGGTGGPEQYF. CDR3 bases: TGTGCCAGCAGTTCGGGGGGGACAGGGGGCCCCGAGCAGTACTTC.

The chain uses TRBV10-2 and TRBJ2-1, with D perhaps TRBD1 (8 bases). The CDR3 totals 17 residues. CDR1 is WSHSY and CDR2 is SAAADI in the germline V gene. Deletions cut 10 bases from V and 7 bases from J, with 29 bases between. The CDR3 here is CATMSGTANRGGNEQFF. The CDR3 DNA reads TGCGCCACCATGAGTGGCACGGCAAACAGGGGGGGAAATGAGCAGTTCTTC.

This chain uses TRBV11-2 with TRBJ2-3, with D possibly matching TRBD1 (6 bases). The germline V gene encodes CDR1 SGHAT and CDR2 FQNNGV. This CDR3 contains 17 residues. Trimming stripped 4 bases from V and 1 base from J, with 18 bases between. The CDR3 DNA reads TGTGCCAGCAGCTCCATATTAGACAGGCCCCGCACAGATACGCAGTATTTT. Its translation is CASSSILDRPRTDTQYF. Supplemented by reference TRBV11-2 and TRBJ2-3, the full variable domain reads EAGVAQSPRYKIIEKRQSVAFWCNPISGHATLYWYQQILGQGPKLLIQFQNNGVVDDSQLPKDRFSAERLKGVDSTLKIQPAKLEDSAVYLCASSSILDRPRTDTQYFGPGTRLTVL.

Remarks on this clone: The sample holds other DNA sequences that translate to the same CDR3. V and J are TRBV9 and TRBJ1-3; D remains unclear. Looked up from germline, CDR1 is SGDLS and CDR2 is YYNGEE. Trimming shortened V by 0 bases and J by 0 bases, and 4 bases separated the two germline ends. The CDR3 totals 14 residues. CDR3 residues: CASSVAGSGNTIYF. CDR3 DNA: TGTGCCAGCAGCGTAGCGGGCTCTGGAAACACCATATATTTT.

The rearrangement uses TRBV6-2 or TRBV6-3 and TRBJ2-7; tentative D call: TRBD1 (6 bases). Germline V gene sequence: CDR1 MNHEY, CDR2 SVGEGT. This CDR3 spans 13 amino acids. Trimming removed 6 bases at V and 6 bases at J, with 15 bases between. The CDR3, as DNA: TGTGCCAGCAGCACCACAGGGCGGCGCGAGCAGTACTTC. Encoded protein: CASSTTGRREQYF.

The chain links TRBV10-3 to TRBJ1-2, with 9 bases identical to TRBD1. Germline V CDR1 and CDR2: ENHRY, SYGVKD. J was trimmed by 2 bases and V by 6 bases; bases with no gene match: 4. This CDR3 is built from 14 residues. The CDR3 region is CAIREQGANYGYTF. CDR3 DNA: TGTGCCATCAGAGAACAGGGGGCGAACTATGGCTACACCTTC.

The rearrangement joins TRBV3-1 (or the pseudogene TRBV3-2) to TRBJ1-2, with 8 bases lining up with TRBD1. Germline CDR1 reads LGHDT; CDR2 reads YNNKEL (reference sequence). The V segment lost 5 bases and the J segment 8 bases; nucleotides outside the gene matches: 10. The length of the CDR3 is 14 residues. The CDR3 DNA reads TGTGCCAGCAGCTGGCAAAGGACAGGGCTGGGCTACACCTTC. Translation: CASSWQRTGLGYTF.

The chain uses TRBV19 and TRBJ2-2, with 8 nucleotides matching TRBD2. CDR3 length: 14 amino acids. V was clipped by 10 bases and J by 0 bases; unmatched bases: 4. Germline lookup yields CDR1 LNHDA and CDR2 SQIVND (reference sequence). CDR3 sequence reads: CATQLAANTGELFF. The CDR3 region has the DNA TGTGCCACCCAACTAGCGGCGAACACCGGGGAGCTGTTTTTT.

This clone came up a few times. The V and J genes are TRBV14 and TRBJ1-6, with 9 bases fitting TRBD1. Per germline, CDR1 SGHDN and CDR2 FVKESK. V lost 6 bases, J lost 7 bases, and 4 bases stayed unmatched. This CDR3 spans 14 amino acids. CDR3 loop: CASSATGGNSPLHF. The CDR3 nucleotides read TGTGCCAGCAGTGCGACAGGGGGGAATTCACCCCTCCACTTT.

This clone is a singleton in its sample. The genes are TRBV11-3 and TRBJ2-1; 8 positions agree with TRBD1. The CDR3 runs to 12 residues. V was pared by 5 bases and J by 7 bases, with 1 base of the junction left unmatched. Germline CDR1 SGHNT, CDR2 YENEEA. The CDR3 is CASSRQGNEQFF. In DNA form, the CDR3 reads TGTGCCAGCAGCCGACAGGGGAATGAGCAGTTCTTC.

In nucleotides, the CDR3 is TGTGCCAGCAGTGAAGATGGCATCTTTAACTACGAGCAGTACTTC. As protein: CASSEDGIFNYEQYF. This chain uses TRBV6-1 with TRBJ2-7; D ambiguous. The ends were cut back, 1 base at V and 3 bases at J, with 13 bases in the middle. CDR3 length: 15 residues. The germline CDR1 and CDR2 sequences are MNHNS and SASEGT.

This clone was detected only a few times. CDR3 DNA sequence: TGTGCCTGGAATGGAATAGCGGGCCCCTACGAGCAGTACTTC. It encodes CAWNGIAGPYEQYF. This chain uses TRBV30 with TRBJ2-7; TRBD2 agrees at 7 bases. Germline loops: CDR1 GTSNPN, CDR2 SVGIG (reference sequence). V lost 4 bases to trimming and J lost 2 bases; unmatched junction nucleotides: 8. The CDR3 has 14 residues.